This T cell receptor beta chain came from a study of T cell changes during pregnancy in multiple sclerosis. Only in-frame clones appear in the TCRdb table, and some are missing; sequencing was by immunoSEQ multiplex PCR. The sample contains 35,000 to 45,000 clones, more than 90% of which appear only once. CDR1 and CDR2 (germline): SGHRS, YFSETQ. V was shortened by 4 bases and J by 0 bases, with 5 bases between the two germline ends. This CDR3 contains 12 residues. This material consisted of CD8+ T cells from peripheral blood mononuclear cells, taken in the first trimester of pregnancy. The chain carries TRBV5-1 and TRBJ2-7; a weak D match, TRBD2 (5 bases). This TCR was recovered from a female donor with multiple sclerosis, enrolled in a pregnancy study. The CDR3 protein is CASSRDSYEQYF. In DNA, the CDR3 is TGCGCCAGCAGCCGGGACTCCTACGAGCAGTACTTC.